The source of this T cell receptor (beta chain) is a study of blood T cell repertoires in COVID-19. Study summary: Samples representing acute and convalescent COVID-19 were sourced from the United States, Italy and Spain. PBMCs, B-cell-depleted T cells, or T cells provided the cDNA or gDNA that made up the material.

The CDR3 sequence is 15 residues long. Germline CDR1 and CDR2: SGHTA and FQGNSA. Losses at the gene ends were 3 bases for V and 2 bases for J; bases not matched to a gene: 2. Some clones are missing from TCRdb's copy, which holds only in-frame ones; the method was immunoSEQ multiplex PCR. The sample yields 68,000 or so clones, nearly 85% seen once. The origin of this receptor is a human donor in a cohort sampled during active COVID-19. The chain combines TRBV7-2 with TRBJ2-1; the match to TRBD1 covers 9 bases. Sample: peripheral blood. The CDR3 DNA reads TGTGCCAGCAGCTTGGACAGGGGCCCCTACAATGAGCAGTTCTTC. It specifies CASSLDRGPYNEQFF.